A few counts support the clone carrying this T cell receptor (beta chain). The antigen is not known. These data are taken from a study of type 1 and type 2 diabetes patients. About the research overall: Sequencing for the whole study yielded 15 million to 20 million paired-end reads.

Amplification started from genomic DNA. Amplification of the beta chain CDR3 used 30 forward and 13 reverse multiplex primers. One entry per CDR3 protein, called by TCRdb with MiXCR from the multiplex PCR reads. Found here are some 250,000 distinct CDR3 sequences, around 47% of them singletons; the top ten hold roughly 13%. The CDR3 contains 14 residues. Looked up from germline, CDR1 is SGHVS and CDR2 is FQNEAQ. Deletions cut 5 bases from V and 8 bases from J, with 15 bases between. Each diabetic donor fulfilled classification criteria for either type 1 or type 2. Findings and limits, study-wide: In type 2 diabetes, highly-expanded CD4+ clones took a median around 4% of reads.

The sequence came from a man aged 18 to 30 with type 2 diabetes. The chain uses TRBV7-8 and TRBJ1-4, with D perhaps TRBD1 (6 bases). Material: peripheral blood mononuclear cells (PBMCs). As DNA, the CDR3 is TGTGCCAGCAGCCTCAGGGGCCCGGGGGAAAAACTGTTTTTT. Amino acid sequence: CASSLRGPGEKLFF.